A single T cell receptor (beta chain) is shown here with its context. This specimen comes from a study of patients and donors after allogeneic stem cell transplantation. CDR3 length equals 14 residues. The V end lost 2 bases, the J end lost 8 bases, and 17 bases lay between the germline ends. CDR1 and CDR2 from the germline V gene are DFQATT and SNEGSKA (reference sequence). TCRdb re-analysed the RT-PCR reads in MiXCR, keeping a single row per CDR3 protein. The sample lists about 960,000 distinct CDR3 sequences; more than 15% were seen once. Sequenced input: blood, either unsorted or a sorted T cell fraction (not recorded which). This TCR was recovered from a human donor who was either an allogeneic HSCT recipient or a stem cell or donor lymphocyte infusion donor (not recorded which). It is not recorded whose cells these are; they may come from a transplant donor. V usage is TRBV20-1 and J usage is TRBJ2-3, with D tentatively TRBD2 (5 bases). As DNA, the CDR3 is TGCAGTGCTAGACAACTAGTCTCGGCGGGTACGCAGTATTTT. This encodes CSARQLVSAGTQYF.